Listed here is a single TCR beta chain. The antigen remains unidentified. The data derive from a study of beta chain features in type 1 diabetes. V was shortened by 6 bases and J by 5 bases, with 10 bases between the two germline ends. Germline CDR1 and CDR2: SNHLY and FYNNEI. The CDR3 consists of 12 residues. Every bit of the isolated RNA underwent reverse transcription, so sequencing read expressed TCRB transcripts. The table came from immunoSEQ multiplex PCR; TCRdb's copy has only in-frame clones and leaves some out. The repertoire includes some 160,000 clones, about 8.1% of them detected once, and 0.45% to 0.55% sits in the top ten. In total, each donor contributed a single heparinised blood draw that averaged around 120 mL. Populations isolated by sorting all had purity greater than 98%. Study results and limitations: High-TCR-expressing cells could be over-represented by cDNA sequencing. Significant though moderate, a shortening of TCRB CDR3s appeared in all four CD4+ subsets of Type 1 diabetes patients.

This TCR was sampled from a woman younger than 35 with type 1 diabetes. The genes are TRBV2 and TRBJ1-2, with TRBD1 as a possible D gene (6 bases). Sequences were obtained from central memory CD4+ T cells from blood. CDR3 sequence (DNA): TGTGCCAGCAGGGACAGACTATATGGCTACACCTTC. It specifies CASRDRLYGYTF.